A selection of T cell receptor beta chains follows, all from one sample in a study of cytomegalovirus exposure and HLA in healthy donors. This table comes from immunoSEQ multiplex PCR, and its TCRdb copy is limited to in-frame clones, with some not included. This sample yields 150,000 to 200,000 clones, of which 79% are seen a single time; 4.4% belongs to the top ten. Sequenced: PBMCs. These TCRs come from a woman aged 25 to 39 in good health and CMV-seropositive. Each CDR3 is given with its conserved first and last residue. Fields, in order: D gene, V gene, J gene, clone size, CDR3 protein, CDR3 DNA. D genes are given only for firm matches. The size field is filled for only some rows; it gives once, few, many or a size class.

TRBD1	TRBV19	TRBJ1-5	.	CASSRLRGRSQPQHF	TGTGCCAGTAGTAGGCTCAGGGGGCGTAGTCAGCCCCAGCATTTT
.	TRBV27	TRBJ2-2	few	CASSLTPSIGELFF	TGTGCCAGCAGTCTCACCCCATCTATCGGGGAGCTGTTTTTT
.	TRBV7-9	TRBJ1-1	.	CASSVRFGGNAEAFF	TGTGCCAGCAGCGTGCGTTTTGGGGGGAACGCTGAAGCTTTCTTT
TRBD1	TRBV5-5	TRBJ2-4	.	CASSQDRGRYIQYF	TGTGCCAGCAGCCAGGACAGGGGACGGTACATTCAGTACTTC
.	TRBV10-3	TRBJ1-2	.	CAISGRDTYGYTF	TGTGCCATCAGTGGTCGGGACACCTATGGCTACACCTTC
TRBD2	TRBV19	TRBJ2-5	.	CASSIGASGTLQETQYF	TGTGCCAGTAGTATAGGGGCTAGCGGAACCCTCCAAGAGACCCAGTACTTC
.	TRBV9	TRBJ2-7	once	CASSVDFGASYEQYF	TGTGCCAGCAGCGTAGATTTCGGAGCATCCTACGAGCAGTACTTC
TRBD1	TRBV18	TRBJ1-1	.	CASSLKTGSEAFF	TGTGCCAGCTCACTCAAGACAGGGTCTGAAGCTTTCTTT
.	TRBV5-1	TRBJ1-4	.	CASSSNRATNEKLFF	TGCGCCAGCAGTTCGAACAGGGCAACTAATGAAAAACTGTTTTTT
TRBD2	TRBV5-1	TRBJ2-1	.	CASSARLAGGYNEQFF	TGCGCCAGCAGCGCCCGCCTAGCGGGAGGGTACAATGAGCAGTTCTTC
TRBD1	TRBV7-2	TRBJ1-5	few	CASSFAGTDSNQPQHF	TGTGCCAGCAGTTTCGCGGGGACAGATAGCAATCAGCCCCAGCATTTT
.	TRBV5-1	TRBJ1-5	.	CASSLGQNQPQHF	TGCGCCAGCAGCTTGGGTCAAAATCAGCCCCAGCATTTT
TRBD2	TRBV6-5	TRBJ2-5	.	CASSLSTSKETQYF	TGTGCCAGCAGTTTATCGACTAGCAAAGAGACCCAGTACTTC
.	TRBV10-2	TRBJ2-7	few	CASSVALAYEQYF	TGCGCCAGCAGCGTCGCCCTAGCTTACGAGCAGTACTTC